This T cell receptor (beta chain) derives from a study of T cell repertoires in cytomegalovirus infection. Looking at the study overall: A matching HLA type, together with CMV infection, was signaled by public TCR beta signatures.

Regarding the study as a whole: Dominating the ex vivo response were HLA-C-restricted CMV-specific TCR beta clonotypes. Carriage of CMV together with the relevant HLA was identifiable through cumulative public TCR beta family frequency.

Germline V gene lookup returns CDR1 MNHEY and CDR2 SMNVEV (reference sequence). V shed 4 bases and J shed 2 bases, with 16 bases lying between them. The CDR3 sequence is 16 residues long. MiXCR, run by TCRdb on the reads, gives a single entry per CDR3 protein. The repertoire holds roughly 300,000 distinct CDR3 sequences, with over 7.5% as singletons. This clonotype was picked up a small number of times. The antigen is unknown. The receptor was derived from a human donor in good health (CMV status not recorded). Some clones in this sample may be carry-over from other donors' samples. The material sequenced was PBMCs. The rearrangement uses TRBV27 and TRBJ2-3; D may be TRBD2 (6 bases). CDR3 sequence (DNA): TGTGCCAGCAGTTCCCTAGGAGGGAGGCCCACAGATACGCAGTATTTT. It is translated as CASSSLGGRPTDTQYF.